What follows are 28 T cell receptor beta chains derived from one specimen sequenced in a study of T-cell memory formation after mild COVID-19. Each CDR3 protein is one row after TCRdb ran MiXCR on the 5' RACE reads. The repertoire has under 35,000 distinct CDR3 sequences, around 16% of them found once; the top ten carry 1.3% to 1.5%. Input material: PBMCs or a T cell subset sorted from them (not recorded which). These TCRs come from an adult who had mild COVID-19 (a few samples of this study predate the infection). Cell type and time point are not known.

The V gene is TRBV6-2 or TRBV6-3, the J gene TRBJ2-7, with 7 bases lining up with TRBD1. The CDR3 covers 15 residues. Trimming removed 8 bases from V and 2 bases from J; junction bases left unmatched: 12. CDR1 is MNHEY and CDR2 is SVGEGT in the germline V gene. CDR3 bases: TGTGCCAGCGGAGATCCGCGGACAGGCGCCTACGAGCAGTACTTC. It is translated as CASGDPRTGAYEQYF.

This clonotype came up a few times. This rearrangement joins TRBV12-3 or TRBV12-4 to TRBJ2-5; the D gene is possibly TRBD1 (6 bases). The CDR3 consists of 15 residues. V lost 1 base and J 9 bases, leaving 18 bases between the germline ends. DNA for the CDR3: TGTGCCAGCAGTTTAGTGACAAACAGGGTAACTGCCCAGTACTTC. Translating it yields CASSLVTNRVTAQYF.

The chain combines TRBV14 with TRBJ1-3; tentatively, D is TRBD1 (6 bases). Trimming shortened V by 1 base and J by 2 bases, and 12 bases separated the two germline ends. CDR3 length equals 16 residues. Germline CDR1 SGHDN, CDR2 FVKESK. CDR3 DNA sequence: TGTGCCAGCAGCCAAGGATGGGGGCCAACTGGAAACACCATATATTTT. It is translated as CASSQGWGPTGNTIYF.

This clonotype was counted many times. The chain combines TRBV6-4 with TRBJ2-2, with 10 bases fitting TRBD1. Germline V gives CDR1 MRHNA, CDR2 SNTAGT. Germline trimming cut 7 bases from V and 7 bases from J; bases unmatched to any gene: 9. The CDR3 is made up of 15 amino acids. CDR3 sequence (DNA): TGTGCCAGCACCGGGACAGGGGCAAGGGGCGGGGAGCTGTTTTTT. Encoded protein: CASTGTGARGGELFF.

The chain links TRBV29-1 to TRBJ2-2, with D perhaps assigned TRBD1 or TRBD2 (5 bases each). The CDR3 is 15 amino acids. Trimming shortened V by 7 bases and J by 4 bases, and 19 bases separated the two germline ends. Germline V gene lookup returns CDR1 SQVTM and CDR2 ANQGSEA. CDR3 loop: CSARGPDRATGELFF. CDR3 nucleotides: TGCAGCGCTCGCGGGCCTGACAGAGCCACCGGGGAGCTGTTTTTT.

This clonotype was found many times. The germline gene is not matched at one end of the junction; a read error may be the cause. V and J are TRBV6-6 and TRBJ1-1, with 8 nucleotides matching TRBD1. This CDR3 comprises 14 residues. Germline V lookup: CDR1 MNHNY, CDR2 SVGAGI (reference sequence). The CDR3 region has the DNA TGTGCCAGCACTGCAGGGGGCCAGAACACTGAAGCTTGCTTT. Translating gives CASTAGGQNTEACF.

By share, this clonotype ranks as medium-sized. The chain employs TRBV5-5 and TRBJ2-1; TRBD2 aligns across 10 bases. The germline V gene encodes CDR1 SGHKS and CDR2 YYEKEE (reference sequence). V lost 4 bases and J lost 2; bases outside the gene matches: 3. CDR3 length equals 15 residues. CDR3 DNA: TGTGCCAGCAGCGCAACTAGCGGGGCCTACAATGAGCAGTTCTTC. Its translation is CASSATSGAYNEQFF. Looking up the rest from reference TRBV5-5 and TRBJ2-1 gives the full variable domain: DAGVTQSPTHLIKTRGQQVTLRCSPISGHKSVSWYQQVLGQGPQFIFQYYEKEERGRGNFPDRFSARQFPNYSSELNVNALLLGDSALYLCASSATSGAYNEQFFGPGTRLTVL.

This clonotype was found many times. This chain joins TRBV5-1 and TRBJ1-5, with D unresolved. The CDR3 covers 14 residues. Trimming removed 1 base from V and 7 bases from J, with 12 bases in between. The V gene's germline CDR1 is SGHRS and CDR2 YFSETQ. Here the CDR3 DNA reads TGCGCCAGCAGCTTGAAAGGTCTCGACCAGCCCCAGCATTTT. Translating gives CASSLKGLDQPQHF.

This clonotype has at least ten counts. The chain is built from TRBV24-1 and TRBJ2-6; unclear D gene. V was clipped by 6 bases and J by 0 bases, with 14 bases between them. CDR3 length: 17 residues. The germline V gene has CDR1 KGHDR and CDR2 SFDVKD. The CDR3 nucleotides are TGTGCCACCAGTTCAACCCCGCACAACTCTGGGGCCAACGTCCTGACTTTC. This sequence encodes CATSSTPHNSGANVLTF.

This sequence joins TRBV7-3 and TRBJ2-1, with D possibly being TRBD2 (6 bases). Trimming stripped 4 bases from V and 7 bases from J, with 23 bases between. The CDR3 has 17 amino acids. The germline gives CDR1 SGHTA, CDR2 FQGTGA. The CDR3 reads CASSSGYGSRTANEQFF. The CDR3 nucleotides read TGTGCCAGCAGCTCCGGGTACGGGAGCCGGACCGCTAATGAGCAGTTCTTC.

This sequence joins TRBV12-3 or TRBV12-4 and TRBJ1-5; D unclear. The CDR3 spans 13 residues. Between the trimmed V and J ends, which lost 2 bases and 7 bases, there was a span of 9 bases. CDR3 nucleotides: TGTGCCAGCAGTTTAACGGTAGAGCAGCCCCAGCATTTT. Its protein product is CASSLTVEQPQHF.

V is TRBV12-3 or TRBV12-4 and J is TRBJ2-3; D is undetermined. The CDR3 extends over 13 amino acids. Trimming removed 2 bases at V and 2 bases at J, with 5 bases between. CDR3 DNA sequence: TGTGCCAGCAGTTTAAGGGACACAGATACGCAGTATTTT. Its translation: CASSLRDTDTQYF.

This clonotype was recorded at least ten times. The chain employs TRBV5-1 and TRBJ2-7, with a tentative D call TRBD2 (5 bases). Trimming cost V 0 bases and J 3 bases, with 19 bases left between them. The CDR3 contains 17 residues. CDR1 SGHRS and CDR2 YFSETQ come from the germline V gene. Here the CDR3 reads CASSLADYRDTDYEQYF. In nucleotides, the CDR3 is TGCGCCAGCAGCTTGGCTGACTACCGAGACACGGACTACGAGCAGTACTTC.

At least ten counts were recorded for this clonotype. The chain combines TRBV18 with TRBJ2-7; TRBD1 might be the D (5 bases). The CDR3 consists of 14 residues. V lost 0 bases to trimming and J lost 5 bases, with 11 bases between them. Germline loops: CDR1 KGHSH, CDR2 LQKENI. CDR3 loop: CASSPPQGGNEQYF. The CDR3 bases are TGTGCCAGCTCACCACCGCAGGGTGGGAACGAGCAGTACTTC.

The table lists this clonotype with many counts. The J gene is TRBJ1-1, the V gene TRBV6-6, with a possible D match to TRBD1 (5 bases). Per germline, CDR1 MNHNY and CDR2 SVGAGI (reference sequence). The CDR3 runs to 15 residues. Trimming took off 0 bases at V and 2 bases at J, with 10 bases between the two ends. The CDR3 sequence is CASSYSKTDNTEAFF. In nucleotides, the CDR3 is TGTGCCAGCAGTTACTCCAAGACAGACAACACTGAAGCTTTCTTT.

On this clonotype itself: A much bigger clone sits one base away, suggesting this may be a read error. The CDR3 coding sequence is TGTGCCAGCGGGCAAGAGACCCAGTACTTC. As protein: CASGQETQYF. The chain employs TRBV25-1 and TRBJ2-5, with D hard to call. Trimming stripped 8 bases from V and 2 bases from J, with 3 bases between. This CDR3 has 10 residues. Germline V gene sequence: CDR1 MGHDK, CDR2 SYGVNS.

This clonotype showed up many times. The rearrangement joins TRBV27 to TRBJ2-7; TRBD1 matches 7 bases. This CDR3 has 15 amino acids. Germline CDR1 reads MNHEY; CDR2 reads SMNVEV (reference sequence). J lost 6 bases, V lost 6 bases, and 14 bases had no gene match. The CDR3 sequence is CASSRNRGRPSEQYF. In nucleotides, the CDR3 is TGTGCCAGCAGCAGGAACAGGGGTCGTCCTTCCGAGCAGTACTTC.

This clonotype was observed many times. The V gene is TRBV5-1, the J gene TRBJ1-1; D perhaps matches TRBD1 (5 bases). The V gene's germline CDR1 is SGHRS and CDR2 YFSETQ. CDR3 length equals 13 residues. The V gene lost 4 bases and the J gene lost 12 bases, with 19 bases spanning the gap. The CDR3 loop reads CASSRDFGLATFF. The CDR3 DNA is TGCGCCAGCAGCCGGGACTTCGGACTTGCAACTTTCTTT.

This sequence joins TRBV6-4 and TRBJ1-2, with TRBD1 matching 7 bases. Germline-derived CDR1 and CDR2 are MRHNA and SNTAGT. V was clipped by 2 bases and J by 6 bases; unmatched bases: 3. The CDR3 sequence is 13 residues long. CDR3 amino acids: CASSDPQGNGYTF. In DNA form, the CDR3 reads TGTGCCAGCAGTGACCCACAGGGGAATGGCTACACCTTC.

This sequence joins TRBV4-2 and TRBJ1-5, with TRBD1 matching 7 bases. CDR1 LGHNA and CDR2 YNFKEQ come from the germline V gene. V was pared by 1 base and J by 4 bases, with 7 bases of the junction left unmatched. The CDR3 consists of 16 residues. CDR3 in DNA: TGTGCCAGCAGCCAAGGCATGGGACAGTCTAATCAGCCCCAGCATTTT. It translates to CASSQGMGQSNQPQHF.

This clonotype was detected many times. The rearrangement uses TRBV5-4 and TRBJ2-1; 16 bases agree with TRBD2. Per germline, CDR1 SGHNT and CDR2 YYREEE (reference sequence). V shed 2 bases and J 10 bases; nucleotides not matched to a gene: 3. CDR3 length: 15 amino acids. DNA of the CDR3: TGTGCCAGCAGCTTCGGGACTAGCGGGGGGGAGGAGCAGTTCTTC. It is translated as CASSFGTSGGEEQFF.

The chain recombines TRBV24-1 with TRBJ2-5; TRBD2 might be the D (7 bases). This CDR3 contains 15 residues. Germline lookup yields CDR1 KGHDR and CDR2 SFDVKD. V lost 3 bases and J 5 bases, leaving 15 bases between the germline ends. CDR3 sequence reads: CATSDAGEGRETQYF. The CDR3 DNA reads TGTGCCACCAGTGATGCAGGGGAGGGTCGGGAGACCCAGTACTTC.

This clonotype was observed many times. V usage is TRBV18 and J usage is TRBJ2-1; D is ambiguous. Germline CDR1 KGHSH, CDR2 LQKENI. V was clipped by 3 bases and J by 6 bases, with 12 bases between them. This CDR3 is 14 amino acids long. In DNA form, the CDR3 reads TGTGCCAGCTCACCGATGGCCATGCCCAATGAGCAGTTCTTC. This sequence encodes CASSPMAMPNEQFF. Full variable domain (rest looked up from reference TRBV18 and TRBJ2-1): NAGVMQNPRHLVRRRGQEARLRCSPMKGHSHVYWYRQLPEEGLKFMVYLQKENIIDESGMPKERFSAEFPKEGPSILRIQQVVRGDSAAYFCASSPMAMPNEQFFGPGTRLTVL.

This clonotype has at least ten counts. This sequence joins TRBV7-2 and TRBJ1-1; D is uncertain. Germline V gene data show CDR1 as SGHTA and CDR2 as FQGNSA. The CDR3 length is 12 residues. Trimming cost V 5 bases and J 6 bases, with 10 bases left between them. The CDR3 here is CASSTFWAEAFF. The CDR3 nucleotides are TGTGCCAGCAGCACTTTCTGGGCTGAAGCTTTCTTT.

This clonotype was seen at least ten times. The CDR3 protein is CASSLVSGGNNEQFF. The DNA for the CDR3 is TGTGCCAGCAGCTTAGTGTCGGGGGGGAACAATGAGCAGTTCTTC. This chain links TRBV7-9 with TRBJ2-1, with 8 bases fitting TRBD2. Looked up from germline, CDR1 is SEHNR and CDR2 is FQNEAQ (reference sequence). Trimming cost V 1 base and J 5 bases; bases outside gene matches: 4. CDR3 length equals 15 residues. Filled out from reference TRBV7-9 and TRBJ2-1, the complete variable domain reads DTGVSQNPRHKITKRGQNVTFRCDPISEHNRLYWYRQTLGQGPEFLTYFQNEAQLEKSRLLSDRFSAERPKGSFSTLEIQRTEQGDSAMYLCASSLVSGGNNEQFFGPGTRLTVL.

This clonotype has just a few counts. The CDR3 loop is CATSAYTGELFF. In DNA, the CDR3 is TGTGCCACCAGTGCCTACACCGGGGAGCTGTTTTTT. The rearrangement uses TRBV24-1 and TRBJ2-2; D is unresolved. The germline V gene has CDR1 KGHDR and CDR2 SFDVKD. The length of the CDR3 is 12 residues. V lost 5 bases and J lost 3, with 3 bases in between.

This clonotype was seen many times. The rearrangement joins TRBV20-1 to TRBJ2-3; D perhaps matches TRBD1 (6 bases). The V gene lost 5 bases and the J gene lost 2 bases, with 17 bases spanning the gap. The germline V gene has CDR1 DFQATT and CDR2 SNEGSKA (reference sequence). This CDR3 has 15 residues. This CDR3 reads CSAGPPGQNTDTQYF. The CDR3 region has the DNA TGCAGTGCTGGCCCTCCGGGACAAAACACAGATACGCAGTATTTT.

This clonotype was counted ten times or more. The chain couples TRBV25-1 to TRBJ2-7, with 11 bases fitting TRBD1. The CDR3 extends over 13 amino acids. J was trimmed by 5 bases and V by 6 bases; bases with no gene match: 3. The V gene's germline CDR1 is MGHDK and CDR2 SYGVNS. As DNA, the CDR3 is TGTGCCAGCAGGGGGACAGGGGGGCACGAGCAGTACTTC. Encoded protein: CASRGTGGHEQYF.